The TCR beta chain under discussion was sequenced for a study of CD8 T cells in ankylosing spondylitis (dated by TCRdb to about 2017). A note on the overall study: T cell receptor beta repertoires were profiled in healthy donors and ankylosing spondylitis patients so that disease-linked TCR variants could be found. In total, the full study cohort was made up of approximately 99 healthy donors and 20 to 25 ankylosing spondylitis patients. Samples of peripheral blood were taken, and for ankylosing spondylitis patients, synovial fluid was collected as well.

This clonotype has a handful of counts. The antigen this receptor binds is unknown. Base qualities are missing; no much larger clone stands one base away. The germline V end is reduced by 4 bases and the J end by 9 bases; junction bases left unmatched: 5. Including the terminal cysteine and phenylalanine, the CDR3 comprises 14 residues. The kept DNA is CDR3 alone, 42 bases in frame from the first base. For CDR1 and CDR2, the germline V gene lists MNHEY and SVGAGI. The instrument was an Illumina HiSeq 2500. Quantitative 5'-RACE with molecular barcodes was used to prepare TCR beta libraries. The original pipeline was this. A new computational method, built on a probabilistic model of VDJ rearrangement, was used to identify disease-linked TCR variants. TCRdb took the public reads, trimmed them with fastp at Q25, ran MiXCR for clone calling and kept in-frame beta chains. Rows with a matching CDR3 protein are joined into one entry that keeps the most common DNA and genes. TCRdb assigned the V and J calls; the authors' analysis was not used. The sample data list over 400,000 distinct CDR3 sequences, and roughly a quarter of these were observed just once. The ten most abundant clones make up about 0.9% of the sample.

The research as a whole found: Some motif variants had previously been reported in the synovial fluid and blood of reactive arthritis patients, which suggests shared mechanisms of disease initiation. Blood from ankylosing spondylitis patients appeared to be characterized by a TCR beta motif composed of roughly 8 highly homologous amino acid variants. In peripheral blood, the disease-linked clones were found at relatively low frequencies and had a CD8+ phenotype. Significant enrichment of the disease-linked clones was reported in matched synovial fluid samples from ankylosing spondylitis patients.

The specimen was blood, either unsorted or a sorted T cell fraction (not recorded which). This TCR derives from a male donor with ankylosing spondylitis. This chain joins TRBV6-5 to TRBJ1-6; 8 junctional bases match TRBD1. The DNA reads TGTGCCAGCAGTTCGGACAGGGAGCCTTCACCCCTCCACTTT. This yields the protein CASSSDREPSPLHF.